Each of the 18 T cell receptor beta chains below was sequenced from the same sample in a study of radiotherapy plus CTLA-4 blockade in lung cancer. The table came from immunoSEQ multiplex PCR; TCRdb's copy has only in-frame clones and leaves some out. The sample gives roughly 100,000 clones, more than 75% of which show up once; 2.4% is in the top ten. Here the sequenced sample was peripheral blood, taken from a patient treated with radiotherapy plus ipilimumab. The receptors stem from a human donor with non-small cell lung cancer that progressed on radiotherapy plus ipilimumab. Some clones in this sample may be carry-over from other donors' samples.

The genes are TRBV7-3 and TRBJ1-2, with 12 positions matching TRBD1. Trimming took 5 bases from V and 3 from J; bases not matched to a gene: 4. This CDR3 contains 15 residues. The germline gives CDR1 SGHTA, CDR2 FQGTGA. DNA for the CDR3: TGTGCCAGCAGCCCAGGGACAGGGGGCGACTATGGCTACACCTTC. This encodes CASSPGTGGDYGYTF.

The chain employs TRBV6-4 and TRBJ2-1; D might be TRBD2 (6 bases). This CDR3 has 14 residues. CDR1 and CDR2 (germline): MRHNA, SNTAGT. Deletions cut 2 bases from V and 6 bases from J, with 11 bases between. The CDR3 region is CASSDPGTPNEQFF. Here the CDR3 DNA reads TGTGCCAGCAGTGACCCCGGGACTCCCAATGAGCAGTTCTTC.

The chain has TRBV5-1 and TRBJ2-7; 9 bases fit TRBD1. Trimming at V came to 3 bases and at J to 5 bases, leaving 12 bases not matched to a gene. CDR3 length equals 16 residues. Germline V gene lookup returns CDR1 SGHRS and CDR2 YFSETQ. CDR3 DNA sequence: TGCGCCAGCAGCTACCTTCGGACAGGGGTTCCGGACGAGCAGTACTTC. This sequence encodes CASSYLRTGVPDEQYF.

This clone was observed once. The CDR3 DNA follows: TGTGCCAGCAGTGAATACTCTAGCGGGGGGGCAGATACGCAGTATTTT. This codes for CASSEYSSGGADTQYF. V is TRBV25-1 and J is TRBJ2-3, with TRBD2 matching 12 bases. This CDR3 is built from 16 residues. Germline V gives CDR1 MGHDK, CDR2 SYGVNS. The V and J ends lost 0 bases and 4 bases, in that order; junction bases with no gene match: 2. The full variable domain, its missing parts supplied by reference TRBV25-1 and TRBJ2-3, is EADIYQTPRYLVIGTGKKITLECSQTMGHDKMYWYQQDPGMELHLIHYSYGVNSTEKGDLSSESTVSRIRTEHFPLTLESARPSHTSQYLCASSEYSSGGADTQYFGPGTRLTVL.

This chain connects TRBV20-1 to TRBJ2-5; D gene uncertain. The CDR3 has 11 amino acids. Germline CDR1 reads DFQATT; CDR2 reads SNEGSKA (reference sequence). V was trimmed by 5 bases and J by 4 bases, leaving 8 bases between them. The DNA of the CDR3 is TGCAGTGCTCGCCCTAGAGAGACCCAGTACTTC. Translating gives CSARPRETQYF.

This chain uses TRBV7-2 with TRBJ2-5; D ambiguous. The CDR3 has 16 amino acids. V was clipped by 5 bases and J by 2 bases, with 18 bases between them. CDR1 SGHTA and CDR2 FQGNSA come from the germline V gene. CDR3 protein: CASSPIRALGQETQYF. The DNA of the CDR3 is TGTGCCAGCAGCCCAATAAGGGCGCTTGGACAAGAGACCCAGTACTTC. The whole variable domain, remainder taken from reference TRBV7-2 and TRBJ2-5, is GAGVSQSPSNKVTEKGKDVELRCDPISGHTALYWYRQSLGQGLEFLIYFQGNSAPDKSGLPSDRFSAERTGGSVSTLTIQRTQQEDSAVYLCASSPIRALGQETQYFGPGTRLLVL.

V usage is TRBV9 and J usage is TRBJ2-5; tentative D call: TRBD2 (6 bases). The CDR3 is made up of 15 amino acids. Germline V CDR1 and CDR2: SGDLS, YYNGEE. Trimming removed 3 bases from V and 5 bases from J, with 17 bases in between. The CDR3 region is CASSAGVSFRETQYF. The CDR3 DNA is TGTGCCAGCAGCGCGGGAGTTTCCTTTCGGGAGACCCAGTACTTC.

Within the sample, this clone is medium-sized. CDR3 sequence (DNA): TGTGCCAGCAGCGACCGACAGGTCCGGGGAGTTGGCTACACCTTC. Protein sequence: CASSDRQVRGVGYTF. This chain joins TRBV7-2 and TRBJ1-2; possible D gene TRBD1, 6 bases. Germline assignment: CDR1 SGHTA and CDR2 FQGNSA. The V and J ends lost 5 bases and 7 bases respectively, with 20 bases between them. CDR3 length equals 15 residues. Based on the CDR3 plus reference TRBV7-2 and TRBJ1-2, the full variable domain is GAGVSQSPSNKVTEKGKDVELRCDPISGHTALYWYRQSLGQGLEFLIYFQGNSAPDKSGLPSDRFSAERTGGSVSTLTIQRTQQEDSAVYLCASSDRQVRGVGYTFGSGTRLTVV.

The chain combines TRBV7-2 with TRBJ2-2; no firm D call. Trimming left V 1 base short and J 10 bases short, with 7 bases between. Germline lookup yields CDR1 SGHTA and CDR2 FQGNSA. The CDR3 has 12 amino acids. CDR3 bases: TGTGCCAGCAGCTTAGTAGTGTTGGAGCTGTTTTTT. Translation: CASSLVVLELFF.

This chain uses TRBV10-3 with TRBJ2-1; D may be TRBD1 (6 bases). From germline, CDR1 is ENHRY and CDR2 SYGVKD. V was pared by 6 bases and J by 6 bases, with 15 bases between. The CDR3 is 14 amino acids. The CDR3 sequence: CAIRTGQIGNEQFF. The CDR3 coding sequence is TGTGCCATCAGGACGGGACAAATAGGCAATGAGCAGTTCTTC.

The rearrangement uses TRBV9 and TRBJ1-2; no definite D call. CDR1 SGDLS and CDR2 YYNGEE come from the germline V gene. This CDR3 region has 13 residues. The V and J ends lost 4 bases and 2 bases respectively, with 9 bases between them. CDR3 residues: CASSPVQNYGYTF. The CDR3 nucleotides are TGTGCCAGCAGCCCCGTTCAGAACTATGGCTACACCTTC.

The rearrangement links TRBV13 to TRBJ1-5; tentative D call: TRBD1 (5 bases). Germline CDR1 and CDR2: PRHDT and FYEKMQ (reference sequence). Deletions cut 2 bases from V and 6 bases from J, with 14 bases between. The CDR3 covers 15 residues. CDR3 amino acids: CASSLSGTPGQPQHF. CDR3 bases: TGTGCCAGCAGCTTAAGTGGGACGCCCGGTCAGCCCCAGCATTTT.

V is TRBV2 and J is TRBJ2-3, with 15 bases matching TRBD2. The length of the CDR3 is 19 residues. After removal of 7 bases from V and 0 bases from J, the junction contained 11 bases not matched to a gene. Per the germline V gene, CDR1 is SNHLY and CDR2 is FYNNEI. The CDR3 sequence is CASTDPGLAGGISTDTQYF. The CDR3 DNA reads as TGTGCCAGCACCGACCCGGGACTAGCGGGGGGCATAAGCACAGATACGCAGTATTTT.

This chain connects TRBV4-2 to TRBJ2-7, with D possibly matching TRBD2 (5 bases). Trimming cost V 1 base and J 5 bases, with 9 bases left between them. Germline CDR1 and CDR2: LGHNA and YNFKEQ. The CDR3 is made up of 13 amino acids. The CDR3 DNA reads as TGTGCCAGCAGCCAAGTCTTCGGGAACGAGCAGTACTTC. Amino acid sequence: CASSQVFGNEQYF.

CDR3: CASSKQGRSEKLFF. The CDR3 DNA is TGTGCCAGCAGCAAACAGGGGAGGAGTGAAAAACTGTTTTTT. V gene TRBV7-2 combines with J gene TRBJ1-4; 7 nucleotides match TRBD1. V shed 5 bases and J 7 bases; nucleotides not matched to a gene: 7. CDR1 and CDR2 from the germline V gene are SGHTA and FQGNSA. The CDR3 loop spans 14 amino acids.

The chain joins TRBV2 to TRBJ1-3, with 10 bases identical to TRBD1. The ends lost 5 bases at V and 2 bases at J; junction bases unmatched: 3. In germline, CDR1 is SNHLY, CDR2 FYNNEI. CDR3 length: 15 residues. CDR3 nucleotides: TGTGCCAGCAGTAGGGACAGGGGTGCTGGAAACACCATATATTTT. Amino acid sequence: CASSRDRGAGNTIYF.

The chain is built from TRBV11-2 and TRBJ1-1; no clear D. Germline CDR1 and CDR2: SGHAT and FQNNGV. This CDR3 contains 13 residues. V lost 1 base and J 5 bases, leaving 8 bases between the germline ends. The CDR3 reads CASSLGPGTEAFF. In nucleotides, the CDR3 is TGTGCCAGCAGCTTAGGTCCTGGGACTGAAGCTTTCTTT.

This chain uses TRBV11-2 with TRBJ2-5; D is possibly TRBD1 (6 bases). Looked up from germline, CDR1 is SGHAT and CDR2 is FQNNGV. Trimming pared 5 bases from V and 1 base from J, leaving 11 bases between. The CDR3 covers 14 residues. The DNA of the CDR3 is TGTGCCAGCAGCCCCACAGGGCCCCAAGAGACCCAGTACTTC. It encodes CASSPTGPQETQYF.